This TCR beta chain was found in a study of CD8 T cells in Susac syndrome (dated by TCRdb to the late 2010s). General notes on the study: Among the sequenced Susac syndrome patients, about 6 had clinically active disease and about eight were in clinical remission. At blood withdrawal, Susac syndrome patients were therapy-naive, treated with corticosteroids (with IVIg additionally given to some), or treated with IVIg alone. Whether CD8+ T cell activation and differentiation in Susac syndrome was antigen driven was tested using repertoire sequencing.

High-throughput TCR beta sequencing profiled peripheral blood CD8+ and CD4+ T cells from healthy donors, Susac syndrome patients and multiple sclerosis patients. The Susac syndrome patients fulfilled recently defined diagnostic criteria for definite or probable disease. Bulk CD8+ and CD4+ T cells were purified by magnetic negative isolation, whereas CD8+ TEMRA cells were enriched by FACS. Blood was collected in EDTA tubes and processed within 24 hours, with PBMCs isolated through density gradient centrifugation. PBMCs intended for TCR sequencing were cryopreserved in liquid nitrogen and thawed later in a water bath at 37 degrees C. The sorted or isolated CD4+, CD8+ and CD8+ TEMRA cells had a purity of 90% or higher. RNA was extracted using the RNeasy kit, and about 0.5 to 1 ug of the RNA was reverse transcribed with random hexamers. The immunoSEQ multiplex PCR assay, covering 54 Vbeta and 13 Jbeta segments, was used to amplify TCR beta CDR3 regions. PCR amplification bias was corrected using a synthetic template baseline for primer optimization and computational correction. The original pipeline was this. Reads were assigned to V, D and J genes according to IMGT and analyzed in immunoSEQ Analyzer, with only productive sequences retained. Clonality was calculated as one minus the Shannon entropy normalized by log2 of the number of productive unique sequences. For each patient and control, public and private clones were evaluated among the 100 most prevalent clones. Clones were defined as Susac-specific when absent from the healthy and MS cohorts, from roughly 1,000 published viral clones and from other ImmuneACCESS disease sequences. TCRdb reprocessed the public reads (quality trimming at Q25 with fastp, clone calling with MiXCR) and kept in-frame beta chains. A single entry per CDR3 protein holds the most common genes and DNA from its merged rows. These V and J calls are TCRdb output, not the study's own analysis. Across this sample there are about 210,000 distinct CDR3 sequences, with about 94% seen only once. 0.15% to 0.2% of the sample belongs to the ten largest clones.

General conclusions and limits of the study: The CD4+ T cell repertoire of patients with Susac syndrome showed no detectable clonal expansion. The TCR sequencing and HLA analysis was acknowledged to have included a relatively small number of individuals.

With respect to this clonotype: No antigen is known for it. No much larger clone exists at a distance of one base, and base qualities are not known.

This sequence originates from a human donor with Susac syndrome. The source material was CD4+ T cells from PBMCs.

The nucleotide sequence is given as TGTGCCAGCAGGGGGACAGGGGGGGACACTGAAGCTTTCTTT. It translates as CASRGTGGDTEAFF. Recombination linked TRBV6-5 to TRBJ1-1, and TRBD1 matches 11 of the central bases. The CDR1 and CDR2 encoded by the germline V gene are MNHEY and SVGAGI. Its CDR3 holds 14 amino acids, cysteine through phenylalanine. The entry retains the CDR3 DNA only, 42 bases that are in frame from base 1. Ends trimmed: V by 6 bases, J by 3 bases; bases unmatched to a gene: 3.